The 15 T cell receptor beta chains reported below all come from one sample, sequenced in a study of blood T cell repertoires in COVID-19. Only in-frame clones appear in the TCRdb table, and some are missing; sequencing was by immunoSEQ multiplex PCR. In the table there are roughly 240,000 clones, approximately 86% of which are singletons. Material: peripheral blood. The receptors originated from a woman between 55 and 75 years old who had recovered from COVID-19.

This clone was recorded only once. The J gene is TRBJ2-1, the V gene TRBV27; possibly TRBD2 for D (7 bases). The ends were cut back, 10 bases at V and 6 bases at J, with 16 bases in the middle. This CDR3 has 13 amino acids. Germline lookup yields CDR1 MNHEY and CDR2 SMNVEV (reference sequence). This chain's CDR3 is CATARGGVNEQFF. DNA of the CDR3: TGTGCCACCGCGAGAGGGGGGGTCAATGAGCAGTTCTTC.

This rearrangement joins TRBV6-5 to TRBJ1-2, with 10 bases aligning to TRBD1. The CDR3 totals 13 residues. V was clipped by 8 bases and J by 4 bases; unmatched bases: 4. Germline-derived CDR1 and CDR2 are MNHEY and SVGAGI. CDR3 loop: CASGDRGGYGYTF. The CDR3 bases are TGTGCCAGCGGGGACAGGGGTGGCTATGGCTACACCTTC.

The V call is TRBV9, the J call TRBJ2-2; the match to TRBD1 covers 7 bases. The germline V gene encodes CDR1 SGDLS and CDR2 YYNGEE. V shed 9 bases and J 4 bases; nucleotides not matched to a gene: 12. The CDR3 is 15 residues long. Here the CDR3 reads CATKRGTEPTGELFF. As DNA, the CDR3 is TGTGCCACGAAAAGGGGGACAGAGCCCACCGGGGAGCTGTTTTTT.

V is TRBV5-1 and J is TRBJ1-2; D is uncertain. V was trimmed by 1 base and J by 2 bases, leaving 6 bases between them. There are 13 residues in the CDR3. The V gene's germline CDR1 is SGHRS and CDR2 YFSETQ. Here the CDR3 reads CASSLTVNYGYTF. Here the CDR3 DNA reads TGCGCCAGCAGCTTGACAGTCAACTATGGCTACACCTTC.

The V gene is TRBV3-1 (or the pseudogene TRBV3-2), the J gene TRBJ1-1, with D possibly TRBD1 on 5 matching bases. CDR1 LGHDT and CDR2 YNNKEL come from the germline V gene (reference sequence). The CDR3 loop spans 14 amino acids. V lost 1 base and J lost 7, with 13 bases in between. In DNA form, the CDR3 reads TGTGCCAGCAGCCAAGGGGGCCGAGAAGGTGAAGCTTTCTTT. It codes for CASSQGGREGEAFF.

This chain links TRBV10-1 with TRBJ1-4; D call uncertain. Per germline, CDR1 WNHNN and CDR2 SYGVQD (reference sequence). V lost 7 bases and J lost 3, with 12 bases in between. This CDR3 is built from 14 residues. CDR3 sequence (DNA): TGCGCCAGCAAAGAGGCGCGCCCTAATGAAAAACTGTTTTTT. Its translation: CASKEARPNEKLFF.

There are a few counts of this clone. V and J are TRBV19 and TRBJ1-1; D is unresolved. The CDR3 runs to 15 residues. Trimming left V 3 bases short and J 1 base short, with 12 bases between. Germline V lookup: CDR1 LNHDA, CDR2 SQIVND (reference sequence). CDR3 sequence reads: CASSILGRQNTEAFF. CDR3 in DNA: TGTGCCAGTAGTATTCTTGGGCGACAGAACACTGAAGCTTTCTTT.

The CDR3 nucleotides are TGCAGTGCTACCCGTGATCAGCCCCAGCATTTT. Encoded protein: CSATRDQPQHF. The chain employs TRBV20-1 and TRBJ1-5; D gene unclear. With 4 bases removed from V and 5 bases from J, the gap between germline ends came to 6 bases. CDR3 length equals 11 residues. The V gene's germline CDR1 is DFQATT and CDR2 SNEGSKA (reference sequence).

This clone was counted only a few times. The rearrangement uses TRBV4-2 and TRBJ2-3, with TRBD1 matching 7 bases. This CDR3 is built from 16 residues. V shed 0 bases, J shed 0 bases, and the junction held 3 bases outside the gene matches. Germline CDR1 and CDR2: LGHNA and YNFKEQ. The CDR3 is CASSQERQGSTDTQYF. CDR3 nucleotide sequence: TGTGCCAGCAGCCAAGAGAGACAGGGTAGCACAGATACGCAGTATTTT.

This clone was counted a single time. The rearrangement links TRBV11-3 to TRBJ1-3; D gene ambiguous. V shed 5 bases and J shed 5 bases, with 10 bases lying between them. CDR3 length: 13 residues. Per the germline V gene, CDR1 is SGHNT and CDR2 is YENEEA. The CDR3 here is CASSRSVRNTIYF. DNA of the CDR3: TGTGCCAGCAGCCGCAGTGTTCGAAACACCATATATTTT.

This chain links TRBV28 with TRBJ2-7, with 7 bases fitting TRBD1. Per the germline V gene, CDR1 is MDHEN and CDR2 is SYDVKM. This CDR3 has 16 amino acids. The V gene end was trimmed by 5 bases and the J gene end by 6 bases; junction bases not matched to a gene: 16. DNA of the CDR3: TGTGCCAGCAGTCCGGCCGGGACAGAGTCACGAAGCGAGCAGTACTTC. The encoded protein is CASSPAGTESRSEQYF.

The rearrangement links TRBV5-4 to TRBJ1-1; D gene uncertain. Trimming took 7 bases from V and 0 from J, leaving 10 bases between them. The germline CDR1 and CDR2 sequences are SGHNT and YYREEE (reference sequence). CDR3 size: 13 residues. The CDR3 sequence: CASESRVNTEAFF. In DNA, the CDR3 is TGTGCCAGCGAATCTCGGGTGAACACTGAAGCTTTCTTT. The complete variable domain, with remaining parts taken from reference TRBV5-4 and TRBJ1-1, reads ETGVTQSPTHLIKTRGQQVTLRCSSQSGHNTVSWYQQALGQGPQFIFQYYREEENGRGNFPPRFSGLQFPNYSSELNVNALELDDSALYLCASESRVNTEAFFGQGTRLTVV.

V usage is TRBV11-1 and J usage is TRBJ2-7; 10 bases match TRBD1. Trimming removed 5 bases from V and 3 bases from J; junction bases left unmatched: 7. The CDR3 is 15 amino acids. Looked up from germline, CDR1 is SGHAT and CDR2 is FQDESV (reference sequence). The CDR3 reads CASSPGQGLIYEQYF. The DNA for the CDR3 is TGTGCCAGCAGCCCGGGACAGGGGCTGATCTACGAGCAGTACTTC.

The rearrangement links TRBV7-2 to TRBJ2-2, with TRBD2 as a possible D gene (6 bases). Germline assignment: CDR1 SGHTA and CDR2 FQGNSA. V gave up 3 bases and J gave up 3 bases, with 8 bases separating them. The CDR3 totals 14 residues. Here the CDR3 DNA reads TGTGCCAGCAGCTTCGGAGGGCACACCGGGGAGCTGTTTTTT. This sequence encodes CASSFGGHTGELFF.

The genes are TRBV5-4 and TRBJ2-7, with 9 positions matching TRBD1. The V gene's germline CDR1 is SGHNT and CDR2 YYREEE (reference sequence). CDR3 length: 15 amino acids. The junction had 5 bases not matched to a gene; V was cut back by 4 bases and J by 0 bases. The CDR3 bases are TGTGCCAGCAGCAGACCGGGACAGGGCTCCTACGAGCAGTACTTC. As protein: CASSRPGQGSYEQYF.